This TCR beta chain was identified in a study of CD8 T cells in ankylosing spondylitis. The table lists this clonotype with many counts. Antigen: not known. Generation of TCR beta libraries employed quantitative 5'-RACE incorporating molecular barcodes. TCRdb fed the 5' RACE reads into MiXCR, producing one record per CDR3 protein. The top ten clones hold less than 3% of a sample with fewer than 250,000 distinct CDR3 sequences, 8% to 11% of them seen once. Germline V lookup: CDR1 MGHRA, CDR2 YSYEKL. The CDR3 sequence is 16 residues long. The V end was cut by 0 bases, the J end by 10 bases, with 19 bases between. Study-wide points: Reportedly, significant enrichment of disease-linked clones occurred in matched ankylosing spondylitis synovial fluid. There was a TCR beta motif, made of eight highly homologous variants, that appeared characteristic of ankylosing spondylitis blood.

The V call is TRBV4-1, the J call TRBJ2-1, with a weak D call TRBD2 (6 bases). This TCR was sampled from a male donor with ankylosing spondylitis or in good health (not recorded which). What was sequenced was blood, either unsorted or a sorted T cell fraction (not recorded which). CDR3 coding DNA: TGCGCCAGCAGCCAAGAGGAGGTGATAGCGGAGAGGGAGCAGTTCTTC. Its translation: CASSQEEVIAEREQFF.